The 16 T cell receptor beta chains given below trace back to one sample, sequenced in a study of T cells after yellow fever vaccination (dated by TCRdb to 2018 to 2020). The library was obtained by 5' RACE. The sequencer was an Illumina NovaSeq 6000. The public reads were reanalyzed by TCRdb: fastp trimming at Q25, MiXCR alignment, in-frame beta chains only. Each record represents a unique CDR3 protein, reported with the most common genes and DNA among its rows. The sample yields 150,000 to 200,000 distinct CDR3 sequences; approximately 9.9% were counted once. The ten largest account for roughly a third of the sample. The treatment or condition label of this sample denotes: live attenuated yellow fever vaccine strain. Source: CD8+ T cells sorted from PBMCs, taken 45 days after the yellow fever booster vaccination. These receptor sequences come from a man between 18 and 35 years old who received the YFV17D yellow fever vaccine.

This clonotype appeared a few times. The chain uses TRBV6-1 and TRBJ2-5; 9 bases agree with TRBD2. Germline V lookup: CDR1 MNHNS, CDR2 SASEGT. V shed 7 bases and J 4 bases; nucleotides not matched to a gene: 13. This CDR3 region has 16 residues. This chain's CDR3 is CASIDWRASGVETQYF. The CDR3 DNA reads as TGTGCCAGCATTGACTGGAGAGCTAGCGGGGTAGAGACCCAGTACTTC.

This clonotype has only a few counts. The rearrangement links TRBV12-3 or TRBV12-4 to TRBJ2-3; D is uncertain. Trimming left V 2 bases short and J 3 bases short, with 3 bases between. The CDR3 covers 12 residues. The CDR3 DNA reads as TGTGCCAGCAGTTTAAAAACAGATACGCAGTATTTT. It is translated as CASSLKTDTQYF.

J is TRBJ1-3 and V is TRBV10-1; 8 bases are a match to TRBD1. There are 16 residues in the CDR3. Germline lookup yields CDR1 WNHNN and CDR2 SYGVQD (reference sequence). J gave up 1 base and V 9 bases, and 11 bases lay outside the gene matches. As DNA, the CDR3 is TGCGCCAGTACTGGACAGGGCCAGGGTTCTGGAAACACCATATATTTT. This sequence encodes CASTGQGQGSGNTIYF.

This clonotype was recorded a few times. The J gene is TRBJ2-1, the V gene TRBV7-9; D is perhaps TRBD1 or TRBD2 (5 bases each). This CDR3 contains 11 residues. Trimming removed 1 base from V and 12 bases from J, with 7 bases in between. Germline V gives CDR1 SEHNR, CDR2 FQNEAQ (reference sequence). Here the CDR3 reads CASSLGGMQFF. The CDR3 DNA reads as TGTGCCAGCAGCTTAGGGGGGATGCAGTTCTTC.

V is TRBV6-5 and J is TRBJ2-7; D remains ambiguous. Germline V gene sequence: CDR1 MNHEY, CDR2 SVGAGI. This CDR3 contains 14 residues. The V end lost 2 bases, the J end lost 1 base, and 9 bases lay between the germline ends. The CDR3 DNA follows: TGTGCCAGCAGTTACGGTCTGGGGTCCTACGAGCAGTACGTC. It yields the protein CASSYGLGSYEQYV.

The chain recombines TRBV12-3 or TRBV12-4 with TRBJ1-2; no clear D. This CDR3 has 16 amino acids. With 0 bases removed from V and 1 base from J, the gap between germline ends came to 12 bases. The CDR3: CASSLAEEIFNYGYTF. CDR3 DNA sequence: TGTGCCAGCAGTTTAGCTGAAGAGATTTTTAACTATGGCTACACCTTC.

In its sample, this clonotype was seen many times. This chain uses TRBV6-2 or TRBV6-3 with TRBJ2-1; 8 bases align to TRBD1. Per the germline V gene, CDR1 is MNHEY and CDR2 is SVGEGT. The CDR3 totals 13 residues. V gave up 5 bases and J gave up 8 bases; unmatched junction bases: 5. This CDR3 is CASSPRQGHEQFF. The DNA for the CDR3 is TGTGCCAGCAGTCCCCGACAGGGGCATGAGCAGTTCTTC.

The V gene is TRBV29-1, the J gene TRBJ2-1; 7 bases are a match to TRBD1. Per germline, CDR1 SQVTM and CDR2 ANQGSEA. The CDR3 runs 14 residues. V dropped 5 bases and J dropped 5; count of bases not matched to a gene: 9. The CDR3 spells CSVRGGAVNNEQFF. CDR3 nucleotide sequence: TGCAGCGTTAGAGGGGGCGCGGTTAACAATGAGCAGTTCTTC.

This clonotype occurred a few times. The J gene is TRBJ2-3, the V gene TRBV6-6; TRBD1 or TRBD2 may be the D gene (5 bases each). Germline V lookup: CDR1 MNHNY, CDR2 SVGAGI (reference sequence). CDR3 length: 13 residues. Trimming stripped 6 bases from V and 5 bases from J, with 12 bases between. The CDR3 DNA sequence: TGTGCCAGCAGACCCTATGGGGGAGATACGCAGTATTTT. It specifies CASRPYGGDTQYF.

This clonotype has just a few counts. The chain links TRBV18 to TRBJ2-7; TRBD1 might be the D (5 bases). The germline CDR1 and CDR2 sequences are KGHSH and LQKENI. This CDR3 is built from 15 residues. V shed 3 bases and J shed 3 bases, with 15 bases lying between them. Written as DNA, the CDR3 is TGTGCCAGCTCACCGGATGGGGCCTGGGTCTACGAGCAGTACTTC. Translated: CASSPDGAWVYEQYF.

This clonotype was picked up many times. The J gene is TRBJ2-1, the V gene TRBV5-1; D possibly corresponds to TRBD2 (5 bases). V was pared by 0 bases and J by 6 bases, with 7 bases between. The length of the CDR3 is 13 residues. Germline loops: CDR1 SGHRS, CDR2 YFSETQ. CDR3 coding DNA: TGCGCCAGCAGCTTGGCTGGGAGCAATGAGCAGTTCTTC. Translated, it gives CASSLAGSNEQFF.

This clonotype was seen at least ten times. Here the CDR3 DNA reads TGTGCCAGCAGTGATTTAACCGTAATGGAGACCCAGTACTTC. Its translation: CASSDLTVMETQYF. The chain couples TRBV2 to TRBJ2-5, with no clear D. V was trimmed by 3 bases and J by 5 bases, leaving 13 bases between them. The CDR3 is 14 amino acids. The germline V gene has CDR1 SNHLY and CDR2 FYNNEI.

The chain joins TRBV12-5 to TRBJ2-7; D remains ambiguous. The CDR3 contains 12 residues. Germline V gene sequence: CDR1 LGHNT, CDR2 FRNRAP. V shed 2 bases and J shed 2 bases, with 4 bases lying between them. The CDR3 protein is CASGLITYEQYF. The DNA for the CDR3 is TGTGCTAGTGGTTTGATCACCTACGAGCAGTACTTC.

This clonotype has a handful of counts. The chain carries TRBV12-3 or TRBV12-4 and TRBJ2-1; no clear D. The CDR3 spans 16 residues. Trimming pared 6 bases from V and 6 bases from J, leaving 21 bases between. The CDR3 sequence: CASSQAVKRPPNEQFF. In nucleotides, the CDR3 is TGTGCCAGCAGCCAGGCGGTAAAACGTCCTCCCAATGAGCAGTTCTTC.

This clonotype was counted ten times or more. This chain joins TRBV27 and TRBJ2-7; D is undetermined. CDR1 and CDR2 from the germline V gene are MNHEY and SMNVEV (reference sequence). V was cut by 5 bases and J by 2 bases, with 7 bases left in between. The CDR3 runs 12 residues. CDR3 residues: CASSHHPYEQYF. The CDR3 bases are TGTGCCAGCAGTCATCATCCCTACGAGCAGTACTTC.

The sample holds a few counts of this clonotype. The rearrangement uses TRBV4-3 and TRBJ2-7; D unresolved. The CDR3 sequence is 14 residues long. With 4 bases removed from V and 6 bases from J, the gap between germline ends came to 16 bases. Per the germline V gene, CDR1 is LGHNA and CDR2 is YSLEER. CDR3 bases: TGCGCCAGCAGCCTCGCGGACCGAACGGCCGAGCAGTACTTC. Protein: CASSLADRTAEQYF.